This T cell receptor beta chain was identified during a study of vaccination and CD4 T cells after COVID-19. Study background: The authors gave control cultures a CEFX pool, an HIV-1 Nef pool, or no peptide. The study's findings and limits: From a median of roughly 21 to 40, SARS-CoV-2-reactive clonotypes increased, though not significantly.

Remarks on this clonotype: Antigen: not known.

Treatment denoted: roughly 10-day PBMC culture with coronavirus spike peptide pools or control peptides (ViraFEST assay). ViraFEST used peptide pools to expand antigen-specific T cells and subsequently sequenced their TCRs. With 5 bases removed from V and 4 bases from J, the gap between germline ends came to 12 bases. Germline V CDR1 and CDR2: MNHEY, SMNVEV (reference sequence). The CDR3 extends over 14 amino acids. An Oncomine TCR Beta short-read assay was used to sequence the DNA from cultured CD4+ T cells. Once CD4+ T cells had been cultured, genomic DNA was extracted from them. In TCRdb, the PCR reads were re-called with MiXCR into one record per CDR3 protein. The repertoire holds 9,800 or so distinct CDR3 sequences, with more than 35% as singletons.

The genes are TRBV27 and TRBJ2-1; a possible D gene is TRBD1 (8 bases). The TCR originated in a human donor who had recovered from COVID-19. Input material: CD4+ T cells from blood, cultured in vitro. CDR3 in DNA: TGTGCCAGCAGTAGCGGGGACAGGTACAATGAGCAGTTCTTC. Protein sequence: CASSSGDRYNEQFF.